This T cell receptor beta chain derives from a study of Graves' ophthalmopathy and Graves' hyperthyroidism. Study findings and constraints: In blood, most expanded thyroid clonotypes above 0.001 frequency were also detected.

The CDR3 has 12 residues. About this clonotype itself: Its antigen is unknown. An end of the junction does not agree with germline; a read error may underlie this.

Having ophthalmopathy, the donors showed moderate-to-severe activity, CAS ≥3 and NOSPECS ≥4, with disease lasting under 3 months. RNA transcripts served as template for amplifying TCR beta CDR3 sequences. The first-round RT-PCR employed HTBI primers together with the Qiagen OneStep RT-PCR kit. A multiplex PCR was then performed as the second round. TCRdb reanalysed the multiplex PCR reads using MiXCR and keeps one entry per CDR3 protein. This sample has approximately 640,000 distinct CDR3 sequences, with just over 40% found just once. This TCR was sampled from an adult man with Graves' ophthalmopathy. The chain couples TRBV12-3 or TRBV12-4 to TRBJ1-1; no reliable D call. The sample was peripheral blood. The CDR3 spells CASRLVGTGAFF. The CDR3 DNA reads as TGTGCCAGCAGGCTGGTTGGCACTGGAGCTTTCTTT.